The entry below gives a single T cell receptor (beta chain) sequence along with its context. The antigen remains unidentified. These data come from a study of T cells in localized non-small cell lung cancer. Whole-study results and caveats: Uninvolved adjacent lung had more T cell clonality than any other tissue, topping tumor. Appearing in adjacent lung were a median about 50 of the top 100 tumor clones.

Sequenced by immunoSEQ multiplex PCR; TCRdb stores in-frame clones only, minus some. Of approximately 88,000 clones listed, approximately 90% are singletons. Losses at the gene ends were 5 bases for V and 7 bases for J; bases not matched to a gene: 5. The CDR3 contains 13 residues. Germline CDR1 is MNHEY and CDR2 is SVGAGI. V is TRBV6-5 and J is TRBJ1-2, with 9 bases identical to TRBD1. This receptor was identified in a woman aged 40-70 years with stage II squamous cell lung carcinoma. Sequences were derived from PBMCs, sampled before any cancer treatment. The CDR3 nucleotides are TGTGCCAGCAGTGAAACAGGGGGCATTGGCTACACCTTC. The encoded protein is CASSETGGIGYTF.